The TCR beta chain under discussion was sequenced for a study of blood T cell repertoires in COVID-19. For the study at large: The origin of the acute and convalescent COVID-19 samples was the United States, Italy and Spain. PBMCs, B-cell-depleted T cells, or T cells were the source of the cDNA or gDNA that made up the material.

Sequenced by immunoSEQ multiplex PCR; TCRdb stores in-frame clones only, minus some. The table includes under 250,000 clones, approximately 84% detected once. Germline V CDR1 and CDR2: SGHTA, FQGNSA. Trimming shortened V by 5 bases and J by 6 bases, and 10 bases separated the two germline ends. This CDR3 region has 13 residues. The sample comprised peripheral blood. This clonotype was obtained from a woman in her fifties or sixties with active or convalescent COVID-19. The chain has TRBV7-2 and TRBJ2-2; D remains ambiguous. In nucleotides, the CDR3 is TGTGCCAGCAGCCCTAGGAATTCCGGGGAGCTGTTTTTT. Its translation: CASSPRNSGELFF.